A selection of T cell receptor beta chains follows, all from one sample in a study of OX40 agonist ivuxolimab in advanced cancers. The assay was immunoSEQ multiplex PCR, and TCRdb's table has in-frame clones only and misses some. The repertoire includes 63,000 or so clones, around nine tenths of them detected once, and 2% to 2.5% sits in the top ten. The specimen comprised CD4+ or CD8+ T cells sorted from blood, sampled in a trial of the OX40 agonist ivuxolimab. Receptor source: an adult with an advanced solid tumor such as melanoma, head and neck, liver or kidney cancer. Both conserved end residues are part of each CDR3. A D gene is named only where the DNA matches it firmly. Rows may omit the clone size; those that give it use once, few, many or a size class.

d_call | j_call | clone_size | v_call | cdr3_nt | cdr3_aa
NA | TRBJ1-3 | once | TRBV6-6 | TGTGCCAGCACCCAGGGTGGGGTCTCTGGAAACACCATATATTTT | CASTQGGVSGNTIYF
NA | TRBJ2-7 | NA | TRBV7-8 | TGTGCCAGCAGGTTGTCTACTTACGAGCAGTACTTC | CASRLSTYEQYF
TRBD1 | TRBJ2-2 | NA | TRBV10-1 | TGCGCCAGCAGGGCCCGGACAGGGGACACCGGGGAGCTGTTTTTT | CASRARTGDTGELFF
NA | TRBJ1-5 | once | TRBV4-1 | TGCGCCAGCAGCCAAAGAACAGGCGATCAGCCCCAGCATTTT | CASSQRTGDQPQHF
NA | TRBJ1-6 | few | TRBV20-1 | TGCAGTGCTAGGGATAATTCACCCCTCCACTTT | CSARDNSPLHF
NA | TRBJ2-5 | NA | TRBV5-4 | TGTGCCAGCAGGACCGGACAGAAAGAGACCCAGTACTTC | CASRTGQKETQYF
TRBD2 | TRBJ2-1 | NA | TRBV7-9 | TGTGCCACCTCGCGGGGAGGGAGGGCCAATGAGCAGTTCTTC | CATSRGGRANEQFF
TRBD1 | TRBJ1-2 | NA | TRBV19 | TGTGCCAGTAGTATCAAGACAGGGGTTGTTGGCTACACCTTC | CASSIKTGVVGYTF
TRBD2 | TRBJ2-1 | NA | TRBV6-6 | TGTGCCAGCAGCCGACTAGCGGGGGAATACAATGAGCAGTTCTTC | CASSRLAGEYNEQFF
NA | TRBJ1-4 | NA | TRBV20-1 | TGCAGTGCGGGGGACACCCGAAAACTGTTTTTT | CSAGDTRKLFF
NA | TRBJ1-2 | NA | TRBV28 | TGTGCCAGCAATTGGGGCGGGGGGAATGGCTACACCTTC | CASNWGGGNGYTF
NA | TRBJ1-1 | NA | TRBV27 | TGTGCCAGCAGTTACTTTGAGGGGGGCACTGAAGCTTTCTTT | CASSYFEGGTEAFF
NA | TRBJ1-3 | NA | TRBV6-1 | TGTGCCAGCAGCCCGGGAGCGTCTGGAAACACCATATATTTT | CASSPGASGNTIYF
NA | TRBJ2-3 | NA | TRBV28 | TGTGCCAGCAGTTTAATGGGCACAGATACGCAGTATTTT | CASSLMGTDTQYF
NA | TRBJ2-7 | few | TRBV5-4 | TGTGCCAGCAGCTTGAGTGTTCGGGACAAACAGTACTTC | CASSLSVRDKQYF
NA | TRBJ2-2 | NA | TRBV11-1 | TGTGCCAGCAGCTTAGACAGGGACGAGCTGTTTTTT | CASSLDRDELFF
NA | TRBJ2-4 | NA | TRBV6-1 | TGTGCCAGCAGCGCCCTTATCAACATTCAGTACTTC | CASSALINIQYF
NA | TRBJ1-1 | NA | TRBV10-2 | TGCGCCAGCAGTGAGACGGACCTATACACTGAAGCTTTCTTT | CASSETDLYTEAFF
NA | TRBJ2-7 | NA | TRBV4-1 | TGCGCCAGCAGCCCGGGCAATTACGGCTACGAGCAGTACTTC | CASSPGNYGYEQYF
NA | TRBJ1-6 | NA | TRBV30 | TGTGCCTGGAGTGGGGACAAAAACTATAATTCACCCCTCCACTTT | CAWSGDKNYNSPLHF
TRBD1 | TRBJ2-2 | once | TRBV28 | TGTGCCAGCAGTTTATTAGGACAGGGTGGGACCGGGGAGCTGTTTTTT | CASSLLGQGGTGELFF
NA | TRBJ1-5 | NA | TRBV19 | TGTGCCAGTAGGGGTTTCGGGATTCAGCCCCAGCATTTT | CASRGFGIQPQHF
NA | TRBJ1-4 | NA | TRBV9 | TGTGCCAGCAGCCTGGCCGCTATGGGAGAAAAACTGTTTTTT | CASSLAAMGEKLFF
NA | TRBJ2-1 | NA | TRBV28 | TGTGCCAGCAGTTGGAGAGGGGAGCAGTTCTTC | CASSWRGEQFF
TRBD1 | TRBJ2-1 | NA | TRBV18 | TGTGCCAGCTCACCAGCCCGGACAGGGGTTAGGGATGAGCAGTTCTTC | CASSPARTGVRDEQFF
TRBD1 | TRBJ2-3 | NA | TRBV6-5 | TGTGCCAGCAGAGAACAGGGGAGCACAGATACGCAGTATTTT | CASREQGSTDTQYF
NA | TRBJ2-2 | NA | TRBV5-1 | TGCGCCAGCAGCTTGGTTGAGGGCGGGGAGCTGTTTTTT | CASSLVEGGELFF
TRBD2 | TRBJ2-5 | NA | TRBV5-1 | TGCGCCAGCAGCCTCGGGACTAGCGGGAGGGCGGTCCGGGAGACCCAGTACTTC | CASSLGTSGRAVRETQYF
NA | TRBJ1-3 | NA | TRBV4-3 | TGCGCCAGCAGCCAAGACACAGGCTTCGGAAACACCATATATTTT | CASSQDTGFGNTIYF
TRBD2 | TRBJ2-3 | NA | TRBV5-8 | TGTGCCAGCAGCTTGGCGCTAGCGGGGAACACAGATACGCAGTATTTT | CASSLALAGNTDTQYF
NA | TRBJ1-5 | few | TRBV6-4 | TGTGCCAGCAGTGCAGAAGGGGACCAGCCCCAGCATTTT | CASSAEGDQPQHF
TRBD1 | TRBJ1-1 | once | TRBV10-1 | TGCGCCAGCAGTGAGCCTTTGACAGGGGGCGTTTCGAGGAACACTGAAGCTTTCTTT | CASSEPLTGGVSRNTEAFF
TRBD1 | TRBJ1-2 | NA | TRBV18 | TGTGCCAGCACTGGACAGGGGGCTTTCGGTGGCTACACCTTC | CASTGQGAFGGYTF
TRBD1 | TRBJ1-1 | few | TRBV4-1 | TGCGCCAGCAGCCCGACAGGGGGCACTGAAGCTTTCTTT | CASSPTGGTEAFF
NA | TRBJ2-1 | NA | TRBV28 | TGTGCCAGCAGTTCCAGAAGGAATGAGCAGTTCTTC | CASSSRRNEQFF
TRBD1 | TRBJ1-5 | once | TRBV6-1 | TGTGCCAGCAGTGTCGACAGGGGTCAGCCCCAGCATTTT | CASSVDRGQPQHF
TRBD1 | TRBJ2-7 | NA | TRBV7-3 | TGTGCCAGCAGCTTCGACAGGGTCCCCTACGAGCAGTACTTC | CASSFDRVPYEQYF
NA | TRBJ2-7 | once | TRBV27 | TGTGCCAGCAGTAGGACCTCCGGGACGAATCCCTACGAGCAGTACTTC | CASSRTSGTNPYEQYF
NA | TRBJ1-2 | NA | TRBV2 | TGTGCCAGCAGTGATGAGGTGCGGCGGGGCTACACCTTC | CASSDEVRRGYTF
TRBD2 | TRBJ2-3 | NA | TRBV25-1 | TGTGCCAGCAGTGAATTAGCGGGTTACGGCACAGATACGCAGTATTTT | CASSELAGYGTDTQYF
TRBD1 | TRBJ2-7 | NA | TRBV28 | TGTGCCAGCACTGGACAGGGCTACGAACAGTACTTC | CASTGQGYEQYF
NA | TRBJ2-2 | NA | TRBV5-1 | TGCGCCAGCAGCCACCGGGACTCGGCGAACACCGGGGAGCTGTTTTTT | CASSHRDSANTGELFF
NA | TRBJ1-1 | NA | TRBV5-4 | TGTGCCAGCAGCCGCGGGGGGGTCGGGAACACTGAAGCTTTCTTT | CASSRGGVGNTEAFF